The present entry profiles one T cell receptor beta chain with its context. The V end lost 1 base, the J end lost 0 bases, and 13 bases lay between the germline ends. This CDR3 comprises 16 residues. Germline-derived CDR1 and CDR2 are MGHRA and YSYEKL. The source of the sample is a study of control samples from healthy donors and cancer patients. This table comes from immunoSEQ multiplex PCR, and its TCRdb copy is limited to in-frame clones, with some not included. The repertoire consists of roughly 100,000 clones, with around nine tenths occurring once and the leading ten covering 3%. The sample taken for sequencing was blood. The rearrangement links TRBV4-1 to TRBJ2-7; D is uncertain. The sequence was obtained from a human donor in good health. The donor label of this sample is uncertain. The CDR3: CASSQVLTWSSYEQYF. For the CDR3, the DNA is TGCGCCAGCAGCCAAGTTCTTACGTGGAGCTCCTACGAGCAGTACTTC.